What follows describes a single T cell receptor (beta chain). The entry originates in a study of blood T cell repertoires in COVID-19. Study details: Both acute and convalescent COVID-19 samples were obtained from the United States, Italy and Spain. Nucleic acid was either cDNA or gDNA, and it came from T cells, B-cell-depleted T cells, or PBMCs.

Germline CDR1 is SEHNR and CDR2 is FQNEAQ (reference sequence). CDR3 length: 15 residues. The J segment lost 7 bases and the V segment lost 5 bases, leaving 7 bases of the junction unmatched. In the authors' methods: Amplification with reference gene primers provided the estimates of nucleated cell counts. Assay: immunoSEQ multiplex PCR; the TCRdb copy retains only in-frame clones and omits some. V and J calls and clone size are as listed in that table; D and trimming were resolved from the DNA. Of about 170,000 clones listed, around four fifths are singletons. The genes are TRBV7-9 and TRBJ2-1, with TRBD2 matching over 11 bases. The specimen sequenced was peripheral blood. This receptor was identified in a man aged 40-49 years who had recovered from COVID-19. The CDR3 DNA reads TGTGCCAGCAGCCCCCTAGCGGGAGGCGAAAATGAGCAGTTCTTC. It codes for CASSPLAGGENEQFF.